The 31 T cell receptor beta chains below come from one sample, sequenced in a study of shared T cell receptors in the human thymus. Assay used: immunoSEQ multiplex PCR; TCRdb lists only in-frame clones, some missing. Of more than 550,000 clones detected, approximately 83% appear once; the ten largest clones hold over 0.008%. The same data also went into a second study, on human thymus T cells.

The sample was thymocytes. The source is a girl under three years old with a congenital heart defect.

The chain combines TRBV11-2 with TRBJ1-4, with 9 bases identical to TRBD1. With 5 bases clipped from V and 5 bases from J, the junction kept 3 bases outside the gene matches. The CDR3 spans 14 residues. Germline assignment: CDR1 SGHAT and CDR2 FQNNGV. Here the CDR3 DNA reads TGTGCCAGCAGCCCCGGGACAGGGAATGAAAAACTGTTTTTT. Translated, it gives CASSPGTGNEKLFF.

J is TRBJ1-1 and V is TRBV6-1; D is possibly TRBD1 (6 bases). The CDR3 is 14 amino acids. Trimming removed 1 base at V and 0 bases at J, with 6 bases between. Germline V gives CDR1 MNHNS, CDR2 SASEGT. CDR3 in DNA: TGTGCCAGCAGTGAAGGGACAGTGAACACTGAAGCTTTCTTT. As protein: CASSEGTVNTEAFF.

This CDR3 is CASSPRWRRHYGYTF. CDR3 nucleotides: TGTGCCAGCAGCCCCCGGTGGCGCAGGCACTATGGCTACACCTTC. V is TRBV13 and J is TRBJ1-2, with D uncertain. V was trimmed by 5 bases and J by 3 bases, leaving 16 bases between them. The CDR3 runs 15 residues. Germline assignment: CDR1 PRHDT and CDR2 FYEKMQ (reference sequence). Combining the CDR3 with reference TRBV13 and TRBJ1-2 gives the whole variable domain AAGVIQSPRHLIKEKRETATLKCYPIPRHDTVYWYQQGPGQDPQFLISFYEKMQSDKGSIPDRFSAQQFSDYHSELNMSSLELGDSALYFCASSPRWRRHYGYTFGSGTRLTVV.

The chain recombines TRBV27 with TRBJ1-4, with D perhaps matching TRBD1 (6 bases). The CDR3 consists of 15 residues. V was pared by 5 bases and J by 8 bases, with 18 bases between. Germline V lookup: CDR1 MNHEY, CDR2 SMNVEV (reference sequence). CDR3 nucleotides: TGTGCCAGCAGTCTGACAGGACCGGGGGGGGAAAAACTGTTTTTT. It is translated as CASSLTGPGGEKLFF.

The chain recombines TRBV9 with TRBJ1-2; TRBD1 matches at 7 bases. Germline V CDR1 and CDR2: SGDLS, YYNGEE. The CDR3 loop spans 15 amino acids. Trimming took 9 bases from V and 7 from J; bases not matched to a gene: 18. CDR3 loop: CATPRGPILRPGYTF. The CDR3 DNA reads as TGTGCCACCCCGAGGGGGCCGATTTTAAGGCCTGGCTACACCTTC.

The J gene is TRBJ2-5, the V gene TRBV2; the match to TRBD2 covers 7 bases. V lost 6 bases to trimming and J lost 0 bases; unmatched junction nucleotides: 13. The CDR3 sequence is 17 residues long. The germline CDR1 and CDR2 sequences are SNHLY and FYNNEI. The CDR3 is CASRGRGRVNDQETQYF. As DNA, the CDR3 is TGTGCCAGCAGGGGGAGGGGCAGGGTGAACGACCAAGAGACCCAGTACTTC.

On this clone itself: Additional DNA sequences in this sample encode the identical CDR3. The chain combines TRBV7-9 with TRBJ1-5; D is uncertain. The CDR3 has 12 amino acids. CDR1 is SEHNR and CDR2 is FQNEAQ in the germline V gene (reference sequence). V was shortened by 5 bases and J by 0 bases, with 2 bases between the two germline ends. The CDR3 spells CASSLSNQPQHF. CDR3 DNA sequence: TGTGCCAGCAGCCTTAGCAATCAGCCCCAGCATTTT.

This clone was recorded only once. The chain combines TRBV6-5 with TRBJ2-1; 10 positions match TRBD2. The germline V gene encodes CDR1 MNHEY and CDR2 SVGAGI. The J segment lost 3 bases and the V segment lost 2 bases, leaving 4 bases of the junction unmatched. CDR3 length: 16 amino acids. CDR3 DNA sequence: TGTGCCAGCAGTTACCAGCGGGGGGGATACTACAATGAGCAGTTCTTC. This sequence encodes CASSYQRGGYYNEQFF.

The rearrangement uses TRBV12-5 and TRBJ1-2; D is unclear. Looked up from germline, CDR1 is LGHNT and CDR2 is FRNRAP. The CDR3 is 15 residues long. The V gene lost 7 bases and the J gene lost 4 bases, with 19 bases spanning the gap. CDR3 bases: TGTGCTAGTGCTCCTGACTCCGGCGGGTCCTATGGCTACACCTTC. Translated: CASAPDSGGSYGYTF.

The J gene is TRBJ1-1, the V gene TRBV5-1, with unresolved D. The CDR3 has 14 amino acids. V was cut by 0 bases and J by 2 bases, with 8 bases left in between. The germline V gene encodes CDR1 SGHRS and CDR2 YFSETQ. The CDR3 DNA is TGCGCCAGCAGCTTGGTGACACTCAACACTGAAGCTTTCTTT. Encoded protein: CASSLVTLNTEAFF.

The V and J genes are TRBV10-2 and TRBJ2-7; TRBD1 matches 7 bases. Trimming cost V 10 bases and J 7 bases; bases outside gene matches: 10. This CDR3 spans 12 amino acids. The germline V gene has CDR1 WSHSY and CDR2 SAAADI. CDR3 DNA sequence: TGCGCCACGTCTAACAGGGGAAAGGAGCAGTACTTC. Translating gives CATSNRGKEQYF.

The CDR3 nucleotides are TGTGCCAGCAGACCCTTACAGGGGGACGAAAAACTGTTTTTT. Protein: CASRPLQGDEKLFF. This chain links TRBV6-5 with TRBJ1-4; 8 nucleotides align to TRBD1. Germline CDR1 reads MNHEY; CDR2 reads SVGAGI. The length of the CDR3 is 14 residues. With 6 bases clipped from V and 8 bases from J, the junction kept 8 bases outside the gene matches.

CDR3 nucleotides: TGTGCCAGCAGTGATCCCAGGGTAACTGAAGCTTTCTTT. This gives the protein CASSDPRVTEAFF. The V call is TRBV25-1, the J call TRBJ1-1, with D tentatively TRBD1 (5 bases). Per germline, CDR1 MGHDK and CDR2 SYGVNS. The V end was cut by 3 bases, the J end by 5 bases, with 10 bases between. The CDR3 length is 13 residues.

The V and J genes are TRBV4-2 and TRBJ2-7; D possibly corresponds to TRBD1 (6 bases). With 1 base removed from V and 3 bases from J, the gap between germline ends came to 10 bases. The CDR3 spans 14 residues. Per the germline V gene, CDR1 is LGHNA and CDR2 is YNFKEQ. CDR3 region: CASSQARTDYEQYF. The CDR3 DNA reads TGTGCCAGCAGCCAAGCTAGGACAGACTACGAGCAGTACTTC.

This sequence joins TRBV12-5 and TRBJ1-1, with 7 bases that match TRBD1. The CDR3 has 14 residues. The germline CDR1 and CDR2 sequences are LGHNT and FRNRAP. V lost 1 base, J lost 4 bases, and 3 bases stayed unmatched. The CDR3 DNA reads TGTGCTAGTGGTTTGGACAGGGGACGCACTGAAGCTTTCTTT. Encoded protein: CASGLDRGRTEAFF.

The J gene is TRBJ1-2, the V gene TRBV6-6, with D tentatively TRBD1 (6 bases). V was clipped by 2 bases and J by 8 bases, with 21 bases between them. CDR3 length: 16 amino acids. Germline assignment: CDR1 MNHNY and CDR2 SVGAGI (reference sequence). The CDR3 region has the DNA TGTGCCAGCAGTTACATGGGACATGCGAGGTCGGGAGGCTACACCTTC. Translated: CASSYMGHARSGGYTF.

The V gene is TRBV4-2, the J gene TRBJ1-2; the D is unclear. Trimming pared 1 base from V and 8 bases from J, leaving 14 bases between. The germline CDR1 and CDR2 sequences are LGHNA and YNFKEQ. The CDR3 length is 14 residues. CDR3: CASSQVQRVGGYTF. The CDR3 nucleotides read TGTGCCAGCAGCCAAGTTCAGCGAGTTGGGGGCTACACCTTC.

V is TRBV30 and J is TRBJ2-7, with D maybe TRBD2 (6 bases). The CDR3 is made up of 12 amino acids. V was cut by 5 bases and J by 5 bases, with 13 bases left in between. The V gene's germline CDR1 is GTSNPN and CDR2 SVGIG (reference sequence). In DNA form, the CDR3 reads TGTGCCTGGGTCCGCGGGACCCACGAGCAGTACTTC. Residues: CAWVRGTHEQYF. The full variable domain, in which reference TRBV30 and TRBJ2-7 provide the parts outside the CDR3, is SQTIHQWPATLVQPVGSPLSLECTVEGTSNPNLYWYRQAAGRGLQLLFYSVGIGQISSEVPQNLSASRPQDRQFILSSKKLLLSDSGFYLCAWVRGTHEQYFGPGTRLTVT.

This clone occurred once. This chain connects TRBV6-1 to TRBJ2-3, with 13 bases identical to TRBD2. The J segment lost 7 bases and the V segment lost 4 bases, leaving 8 bases of the junction unmatched. This CDR3 is built from 16 residues. The germline gives CDR1 MNHNS, CDR2 SASEGT. The CDR3, as DNA: TGTGCCAGCAGTGTCCCGGGACTAGCGGGGTCCTATACGCAGTATTTT. Amino acids: CASSVPGLAGSYTQYF.

The chain carries TRBV29-1 and TRBJ2-5, with a tentative D call TRBD1 (5 bases). Trimming pared 6 bases from V and 5 bases from J, leaving 16 bases between. This CDR3 is 13 amino acids long. Germline V gene data show CDR1 as SQVTM and CDR2 as ANQGSEA. CDR3 DNA sequence: TGCAGCGTCCCAGCAGGGTTGGGGGAGACCCAGTACTTC. Encoded protein: CSVPAGLGETQYF.

This chain uses TRBV9 with TRBJ2-7, with 7 positions matching TRBD2. CDR1 is SGDLS and CDR2 is YYNGEE in the germline V gene. The CDR3 length is 16 residues. V was clipped by 4 bases and J by 5 bases; unmatched bases: 15. For the CDR3, the DNA is TGTGCCAGCAGCCCCGGGACTACCCTCATCGTCGACGAGCAGTACTTC. Translating gives CASSPGTTLIVDEQYF.

This clone was observed once. The chain employs TRBV10-3 and TRBJ1-5, with a tentative D call TRBD1 (6 bases). CDR1 ENHRY and CDR2 SYGVKD come from the germline V gene. The CDR3 loop spans 12 amino acids. Trimming took 10 bases from V and 6 from J, leaving 13 bases between them. The CDR3 here is CATRQVGQPQHF. CDR3 bases: TGTGCCACCAGACAGGTCGGTCAGCCCCAGCATTTT.

The J gene is TRBJ2-6, the V gene TRBV12-5, with D perhaps TRBD2 (6 bases). Germline V gene lookup returns CDR1 LGHNT and CDR2 FRNRAP. V lost 4 bases, J lost 2 bases, and 21 bases lay in between. The CDR3 length is 19 residues. The CDR3 DNA reads as TGTGCTAGTGGTTCAGGTTCGGGGGAGCAAATGGCTGGGGCCAACGTCCTGACTTTC. Encoded protein: CASGSGSGEQMAGANVLTF. Variable domain in full (rest from reference TRBV12-5 and TRBJ2-6): DARVTQTPRHKVTEMGQEVTMRCQPILGHNTVFWYRQTMMQGLELLAYFRNRAPLDDSGMPKDRFSAEMPDATLATLKIQPSEPRDSAVYFCASGSGSGEQMAGANVLTFGAGSRLTVL.

This chain uses TRBV5-1 with TRBJ1-2; D may be TRBD1 (6 bases). The germline V gene encodes CDR1 SGHRS and CDR2 YFSETQ. The ends were cut back, 4 bases at V and 3 bases at J, with 13 bases in the middle. The CDR3 runs 14 residues. CDR3 sequence reads: CASSARGTDYGYTF. The CDR3, as DNA: TGCGCCAGCAGCGCCAGGGGTACAGACTATGGCTACACCTTC.

This chain connects TRBV18 to TRBJ1-2, with TRBD1 as a possible D gene (5 bases). This CDR3 is 14 amino acids long. Germline CDR1 is KGHSH and CDR2 is LQKENI. Trimming left V 2 bases short and J 1 base short, with 8 bases between. CDR3 protein: CASSPMDINYGYTF. DNA of the CDR3: TGTGCCAGCTCACCAATGGACATTAACTATGGCTACACCTTC.

This clone has more than one count but fewer than ten. The chain combines TRBV6-1 with TRBJ2-5, with 8 bases fitting TRBD1. This CDR3 region has 15 residues. J was trimmed by 2 bases and V by 6 bases; bases with no gene match: 8. Germline V lookup: CDR1 MNHNS, CDR2 SASEGT. CDR3 residues: CASRSDRGPQETQYF. Written as DNA, the CDR3 is TGTGCCAGCAGATCCGACAGGGGCCCTCAAGAGACCCAGTACTTC.

The chain links TRBV5-1 to TRBJ1-3, with D maybe TRBD1 (5 bases). Trimming shortened V by 4 bases and J by 2 bases, and 19 bases separated the two germline ends. The CDR3 runs to 17 residues. Germline-derived CDR1 and CDR2 are SGHRS and YFSETQ. CDR3 DNA: TGCGCCAGCAGCCCCCATCAGGCGGGGCTCACTGGAAACACCATATATTTT. This codes for CASSPHQAGLTGNTIYF.

V usage is TRBV28 and J usage is TRBJ2-4, with D possibly being TRBD2 (7 bases). The CDR3 has 18 residues. Trimming took off 5 bases at V and 1 base at J, with 21 bases between the two ends. Germline lookup yields CDR1 MDHEN and CDR2 SYDVKM. The CDR3 region has the DNA TGTGCCAGCAGTCCGAGGGGGGGAGGGGAGGGGGCCAAAAACATTCAGTACTTC. Translated, it gives CASSPRGGGEGAKNIQYF.

V and J are TRBV5-6 and TRBJ2-7, with D possibly being TRBD1 (6 bases). The germline V gene has CDR1 SGHDT and CDR2 YYEEEE. Trimming took 2 bases from V and 0 from J, leaving 12 bases between them. The CDR3 runs 15 residues. CDR3 amino acids: CASSFSGAYSYEQYF. As DNA, the CDR3 is TGTGCCAGCAGCTTCTCAGGGGCCTACTCCTACGAGCAGTACTTC.

The chain recombines TRBV11-2 with TRBJ1-3; tentative D call: TRBD1 (6 bases). V was pared by 1 base and J by 8 bases, with 21 bases between. CDR1 and CDR2 (germline): SGHAT, FQNNGV. There are 17 residues in the CDR3. This CDR3 reads CASSLVVVPGHEDTIYF. As DNA, the CDR3 is TGTGCCAGCAGCTTAGTAGTCGTGCCGGGACATGAGGACACCATATATTTT. The full variable domain, with the rest looked up from reference TRBV11-2 and TRBJ1-3, is EAGVAQSPRYKIIEKRQSVAFWCNPISGHATLYWYQQILGQGPKLLIQFQNNGVVDDSQLPKDRFSAERLKGVDSTLKIQPAKLEDSAVYLCASSLVVVPGHEDTIYFGEGSWLTVV.

The genes are TRBV27 and TRBJ2-3, with 7 bases matching TRBD2. CDR3 length: 14 amino acids. CDR1 and CDR2 (germline): MNHEY, SMNVEV (reference sequence). The J segment lost 5 bases and the V segment lost 6 bases, leaving 8 bases of the junction unmatched. As DNA, the CDR3 is TGTGCCAGCAGCATCAGAAGGGAGGGAGATACGCAGTATTTT. This codes for CASSIRREGDTQYF.